One sample yielded the 13 T cell receptor beta chains listed below, sequenced in a study of human T cells and chemical hapten exposure. TCRdb called the RACE reads again in MiXCR, with one record for every CDR3 protein. This sample has 330,000 or so distinct CDR3 sequences; about 6% occur once, and the top ten carry 4.5% to 6%. Regarding time point: patch test 2, 6 weeks after DPC sensitization. The treatment is: therapeutic diphenylcyclopropenone sensitization with weekly scalp DPC. Material: whole blood, obtained in connection with sensitization to the hapten diphenylcyclopropenone (DPC). These receptors all stem from a woman between 18 and 29 years old with alopecia areata. Some clones in this sample may be carry-over from other donors' samples.

This clonotype showed up just a few times. CDR3 nucleotide sequence: TGTGCCAGCAGTTTGTATCTAGCGGGGGGGCAAGAGACCCAGTACTTC. Translating it yields CASSLYLAGGQETQYF. The chain links TRBV28 to TRBJ2-5, with 12 bases that match TRBD2. Germline CDR1 MDHEN, CDR2 SYDVKM. V lost 3 bases to trimming and J lost 2 bases; unmatched junction nucleotides: 4. This CDR3 has 16 residues. The full variable domain, rest sourced from reference TRBV28 and TRBJ2-5, is DVKVTQSSRYLVKRTGEKVFLECVQDMDHENMFWYRQDPGLGLRLIYFSYDVKMKEKGDIPEGYSVSREKKERFSLILESASTNQTSMYLCASSLYLAGGQETQYFGPGTRLLVL.

This clonotype occurred a few times. The chain couples TRBV10-3 to TRBJ1-1, with a weak D call TRBD1 (6 bases). Per the germline V gene, CDR1 is ENHRY and CDR2 is SYGVKD. The CDR3 contains 14 residues. V was clipped by 0 bases and J by 4 bases, with 9 bases between them. The CDR3 sequence: CAISESRGGTEAFF. The CDR3, as DNA: TGTGCCATCAGTGAGTCGAGAGGGGGCACTGAAGCTTTCTTT.

The chain is built from TRBV14 and TRBJ1-6; 10 bases are shared with TRBD1. The CDR3 covers 18 residues. CDR1 SGHDN and CDR2 FVKESK come from the germline V gene. V was pared by 1 base and J by 6 bases, with 9 bases of the junction left unmatched. For the CDR3, the DNA is TGTGCCAGCAGCCAAGTAGGGGACAGGGGATATGGTAATTCACCCCTCCACTTT. This codes for CASSQVGDRGYGNSPLHF.

This chain uses TRBV7-3 with TRBJ2-1; the match to TRBD2 covers 10 bases. The CDR3 spans 15 residues. Germline assignment: CDR1 SGHTA and CDR2 FQGTGA. V shed 4 bases and J 5 bases; nucleotides not matched to a gene: 5. The CDR3 loop is CASSSWTSGNNEQFF. The CDR3 region has the DNA TGTGCCAGCAGCTCTTGGACTAGCGGAAACAATGAGCAGTTCTTC.

Ten or more counts support this clonotype. The rearrangement uses TRBV3-1 and TRBJ1-5; D gene unclear. This CDR3 has 15 residues. Deletions cut 6 bases from V and 0 bases from J, with 12 bases between. Germline V gene sequence: CDR1 LGHDT, CDR2 YNNKEL (reference sequence). The CDR3 DNA reads TGTGCCAGCAGTCGGACCTGGGATAGCAATCAGCCCCAGCATTTT. Translated, it gives CASSRTWDSNQPQHF.

The gene calls are TRBV12-3 or TRBV12-4 and TRBJ2-5, with TRBD1 matching 9 bases. V shed 1 base and J 4 bases; nucleotides not matched to a gene: 4. This CDR3 comprises 15 residues. Written as DNA, the CDR3 is TGTGCCAGCAGTTTAGGGACAGGGGACTTAGAGACCCAGTACTTC. This sequence encodes CASSLGTGDLETQYF.

At least ten counts were recorded for this clonotype. This chain connects TRBV6-1 to TRBJ1-5; D not certain. V lost 7 bases and J lost 9, with 7 bases in between. Germline V gene lookup returns CDR1 MNHNS and CDR2 SASEGT. This CDR3 comprises 10 residues. The CDR3 DNA sequence: TGTGCCAGCAAGCCCAGGCCCCAGCATTTT. Protein product: CASKPRPQHF.

This clonotype was found many times. The CDR3 sequence: CASSFPDRGPYYGYTF. In DNA, the CDR3 is TGTGCCAGCAGTTTTCCTGACAGGGGACCATACTATGGCTACACCTTC. The rearrangement joins TRBV12-3 or TRBV12-4 to TRBJ1-2, with TRBD1 matching over 8 bases. J gave up 3 bases and V 3 bases, and 9 bases lay outside the gene matches. CDR3 length: 16 residues.

This clonotype was counted at least ten times. The V call is TRBV20-1, the J call TRBJ1-1; the D gene is possibly TRBD1 (6 bases). V was cut by 5 bases and J by 12 bases, with 13 bases left in between. The CDR3 runs to 10 residues. Germline CDR1 reads DFQATT; CDR2 reads SNEGSKA (reference sequence). In nucleotides, the CDR3 is TGCAGTGCTCCTTCGGGGGCGACTTTCTTT. It translates to CSAPSGATFF.

The chain has TRBV5-4 and TRBJ2-7; 10 bases agree with TRBD1. The germline V gene has CDR1 SGHNT and CDR2 YYREEE (reference sequence). V lost 4 bases, J lost 2 bases, and 6 bases stayed unmatched. This CDR3 is built from 15 residues. CDR3 loop: CASSPRTGGPYEQYF. CDR3 DNA: TGTGCCAGCAGCCCAAGGACAGGGGGTCCCTACGAGCAGTACTTC.

The sample holds a few counts of this clonotype. The rearrangement joins TRBV12-5 to TRBJ2-6; 7 bases line up with TRBD2. The germline V gene has CDR1 LGHNT and CDR2 FRNRAP. The CDR3 has 17 residues. Losses at the gene ends were 0 bases for V and 0 bases for J; bases not matched to a gene: 2. The CDR3 DNA follows: TGTGCTAGTGGTTTGGTAGCGGGGCGCTCTGGGGCCAACGTCCTGACTTTC. Translation gives CASGLVAGRSGANVLTF.

This chain connects TRBV6-2 or TRBV6-3 to TRBJ2-3, with 8 bases aligning to TRBD2. CDR1 is MNHEY and CDR2 is SVGEGT in the germline V gene. The trim removed 6 bases at V and 0 bases at J, leaving 14 bases unmatched. The CDR3 spans 18 residues. In nucleotides, the CDR3 is TGTGCCAGCAGCACCTCTTCCGATAGCGGGGCTAGCACAGATACGCAGTATTTT. Its translation: CASSTSSDSGASTDTQYF.

The chain couples TRBV4-3 to TRBJ1-3; unclear D gene. Germline CDR1 LGHNA, CDR2 YSLEER. V was clipped by 4 bases and J by 4 bases, with 17 bases between them. The CDR3 has 16 amino acids. The CDR3 coding sequence is TGCGCCAGCAGCCCGACACCGAACGACGCGGGAAACACCATATATTTT. As protein: CASSPTPNDAGNTIYF.